A selection of T cell receptor beta chains follows, all from one sample in a study of cytomegalovirus exposure and HLA in healthy donors. Libraries were prepared by immunoSEQ multiplex PCR; TCRdb keeps only in-frame clonotypes and omits some of them. This sample has approximately 190,000 clones; approximately 85% occur once, and the top ten carry less than 0.85%. Sequencing was performed on PBMCs. These receptors were collected from a young woman in good health and CMV-seronegative. The CDR3 runs from the conserved cysteine through the conserved F or W. D genes are given only for firm matches. For some rows the clone size is stated as once, few or many, or as a class when expanded; others skip it.

clone size	J gene	V gene	D gene	CDR3 protein	CDR3 DNA
.	TRBJ1-6	TRBV4-2	.	CASSQAEGEGVNSPLHF	TGTGCCAGCAGCCAAGCGGAAGGGGAGGGGGTAAATTCACCCCTCCACTTT
.	TRBJ2-2	TRBV11-2	.	CASSLGPSTGELFF	TGTGCCAGCAGCTTGGGGCCGAGCACCGGGGAGCTGTTTTTT
.	TRBJ2-7	TRBV27	TRBD2	CASSSPSAGGNYEQYF	TGTGCCAGCAGTTCGCCCTCAGCGGGAGGCAACTACGAGCAGTACTTC
.	TRBJ1-1	TRBV15	.	CATSRDRRGTEAFF	TGTGCCACCAGCAGAGATCGAAGGGGGACTGAAGCTTTCTTT
.	TRBJ2-7	TRBV29-1	TRBD1	CSVQTQGAIYEQYF	TGCAGCGTACAAACCCAGGGGGCCATCTACGAGCAGTACTTC
.	TRBJ2-5	TRBV7-2	TRBD2	CASSLTSGVLETQYF	TGTGCCAGCAGCCTGACTAGCGGGGTATTGGAGACCCAGTACTTC
.	TRBJ1-2	TRBV6-5	TRBD1	CASSYLTGNIMYGYTF	TGTGCCAGCAGCTACCTGACAGGGAACATTATGTACGGCTACACCTTC
.	TRBJ2-7	TRBV18	.	CASSPGHNYEQYF	TGTGCCAGCTCACCGGGACACAATTACGAGCAGTACTTC
.	TRBJ2-7	TRBV6-5	TRBD1	CATHDRVPPYEQYF	TGTGCCACCCACGACAGGGTCCCACCTTACGAGCAGTACTTC
.	TRBJ2-3	TRBV7-2	TRBD2	CASSLGGGAVDTQYF	TGTGCCAGCAGCTTAGGCGGGGGGGCCGTGGATACGCAGTATTTT
few	TRBJ2-7	TRBV9	.	CASSVAASSYEQYF	TGTGCCAGCAGCGTAGCCGCCAGCTCCTACGAGCAGTACTTC
.	TRBJ2-7	TRBV5-1	TRBD1	CASSWTGKTYEQYF	TGCGCCAGCAGCTGGACAGGGAAAACCTACGAGCAGTACTTC
.	TRBJ1-1	TRBV7-9	TRBD1	CASSDRGDTEAFF	TGTGCCAGCAGTGACAGGGGGGACACTGAAGCTTTCTTT
.	TRBJ2-7	TRBV28	TRBD2	CASNRGDPMEQYF	TGTGCCAGCAACCGGGGGGACCCTATGGAGCAGTACTTC
.	TRBJ2-7	TRBV6-1	TRBD1	CASSDRTGLTYEQYF	TGTGCCAGCAGTGACAGGACAGGGTTGACCTACGAGCAGTACTTC
.	TRBJ2-2	TRBV27	TRBD1	CASRQGAGYFTGELFF	TGTGCCAGCAGACAGGGGGCAGGATATTTCACCGGGGAGCTGTTTTTT
.	TRBJ2-2	TRBV6-5	.	CARGGEWEAGELFF	TGTGCCAGAGGGGGGGAATGGGAGGCCGGGGAGCTGTTTTTT
.	TRBJ1-2	TRBV7-9	TRBD1	CASSQMNRGHGYTF	TGTGCCAGCAGCCAAATGAACAGGGGTCATGGCTACACCTTC
.	TRBJ2-7	TRBV6-6	TRBD1	CASSYSDRGPPYEQYF	TGTGCCAGCAGTTACTCGGACAGGGGACCCCCCTACGAGCAGTACTTC
.	TRBJ2-7	TRBV6-5	.	CASRAGGYEQYF	TGTGCCAGCAGGGCCGGGGGCTACGAGCAGTACTTC
.	TRBJ2-7	TRBV5-1	.	CASRRVQDSYEQYF	TGCGCCAGCAGACGGGTACAGGACTCCTACGAGCAGTACTTC
.	TRBJ2-3	TRBV4-1	TRBD2	CASSPRWESGRETDTQYF	TGCGCCAGCAGCCCCCGTTGGGAGAGCGGGAGGGAGACAGATACGCAGTATTTT
once	TRBJ1-1	TRBV18	.	CASSPPVLFYPNTEAFF	TGTGCCAGCTCACCACCGGTTCTATTTTATCCGAACACTGAAGCTTTCTTT
.	TRBJ1-1	TRBV6-5	.	CASEAFMNTEAFF	TGTGCCAGCGAGGCGTTTATGAACACTGAAGCTTTCTTT
.	TRBJ2-7	TRBV11-2	.	CASSLNLPGQYF	TGTGCCAGCAGCTTAAATTTGCCCGGGCAGTACTTC
.	TRBJ1-2	TRBV19	.	CASSTGPYGYTF	TGTGCCAGTAGTACTGGGCCCTATGGCTACACCTTC
few	TRBJ2-3	TRBV4-2	.	CASSQEQLTDTQYF	TGTGCCAGCAGCCAAGAACAGCTCACAGATACGCAGTATTTT
once	TRBJ2-7	TRBV4-2	.	CASSQTGLSYEQYF	TGTGCCAGCAGCCAAACGGGACTTTCCTACGAGCAGTACTTC
.	TRBJ2-7	TRBV2	.	CASSVGYEQYF	TGTGCCAGCAGTGTCGGTTACGAGCAGTACTTC
.	TRBJ2-2	TRBV2	.	CASGERAVNTGELFF	TGTGCCAGCGGCGAGAGGGCAGTCAACACCGGGGAGCTGTTTTTT
.	TRBJ2-1	TRBV5-1	TRBD2	CASSLLGLAGSWNEQFF	TGCGCCAGCAGCTTGCTGGGACTAGCGGGATCGTGGAATGAGCAGTTCTTC
.	TRBJ1-5	TRBV27	.	CASSLRRDQPQHF	TGTGCCAGCAGTTTGAGGCGCGATCAGCCCCAGCATTTT
.	TRBJ2-1	TRBV5-8	TRBD2	CASSLGLAGGRDEQFF	TGTGCCAGCAGCCTAGGACTAGCGGGAGGGCGCGATGAGCAGTTCTTC
.	TRBJ2-3	TRBV28	.	CASSIRSASTDTQYF	TGTGCCAGCAGTATTCGGAGTGCGAGCACAGATACGCAGTATTTT
once	TRBJ2-1	TRBV7-3	TRBD1	CASSSLTGGKDEQFF	TGTGCCAGCAGCAGCTTAACAGGGGGTAAGGATGAGCAGTTCTTC
.	TRBJ2-7	TRBV2	.	CASSERGTLNSYEQYF	TGTGCCAGCAGTGAGAGAGGGACACTAAACTCCTACGAGCAGTACTTC
.	TRBJ1-3	TRBV2	.	CASSRMGGDTIYF	TGTGCCAGCAGTAGGATGGGGGGAGACACCATATATTTT
.	TRBJ1-2	TRBV10-2	.	CASSESGGGGYGYTF	TGCGCCAGCAGTGAGTCCGGGGGAGGGGGATATGGCTACACCTTC
.	TRBJ1-5	TRBV4-1	.	CASSQEWAGASNQPQHF	TGCGCCAGCAGCCAAGAGTGGGCGGGGGCAAGCAATCAGCCCCAGCATTTT
.	TRBJ1-3	TRBV7-9	.	CASSPVSMSSGNTIYF	TGTGCCAGCAGCCCCGTTTCGATGAGCTCTGGAAACACCATATATTTT
few	TRBJ2-3	TRBV2	TRBD2	CASTYRTSGMSTDTQYF	TGTGCCAGCACCTACCGGACTAGCGGGATGAGCACAGATACGCAGTATTTT
.	TRBJ2-6	TRBV6-4	TRBD1	CASSPDRASGANVLTF	TGTGCCAGCAGCCCGGACAGGGCCTCTGGGGCCAACGTCCTGACTTTC
.	TRBJ1-5	TRBV27	TRBD1	CASSLTGGLGQPQHF	TGTGCCAGCAGCCTTACAGGGGGCTTGGGTCAGCCCCAGCATTTT
.	TRBJ2-1	TRBV7-9	.	CSSKSRYNEQFF	TGTTCCAGCAAGAGCAGGTACAATGAGCAGTTCTTC
.	TRBJ2-2	TRBV28	.	CASSFQGSRNTGELFF	TGTGCCAGCAGTTTTCAGGGGTCTCGGAACACCGGGGAGCTGTTTTTT
.	TRBJ1-1	TRBV7-8	TRBD1	CASSVTQGMNTEAFF	TGTGCCAGCAGCGTTACACAGGGGATGAACACTGAAGCTTTCTTT
.	TRBJ1-2	TRBV7-9	.	CSSTPGGNGYTF	TGTTCCAGCACCCCTGGGGGGAACGGCTACACCTTC
.	TRBJ1-5	TRBV19	TRBD1	CASSRQGEQPQHF	TGTGCCAGTAGTAGACAGGGGGAACAGCCCCAGCATTTT
few	TRBJ2-6	TRBV7-7	TRBD2	CASSFPGLGPSGANVLTF	TGTGCCAGCAGCTTCCCGGGACTAGGCCCCTCTGGGGCCAACGTCCTGACTTTC
.	TRBJ2-3	TRBV7-3	TRBD1	CASSYTGQGDTQYF	TGTGCCAGCAGCTACACGGGACAGGGAGATACGCAGTATTTT